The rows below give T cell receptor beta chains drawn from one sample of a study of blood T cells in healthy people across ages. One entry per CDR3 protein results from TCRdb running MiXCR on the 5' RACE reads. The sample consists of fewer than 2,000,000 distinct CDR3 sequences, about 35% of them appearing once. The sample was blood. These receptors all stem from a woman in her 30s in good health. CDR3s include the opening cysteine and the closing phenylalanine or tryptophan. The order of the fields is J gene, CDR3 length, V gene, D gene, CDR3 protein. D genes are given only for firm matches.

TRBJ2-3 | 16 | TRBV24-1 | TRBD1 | CATSDRDRSSTDTQYF
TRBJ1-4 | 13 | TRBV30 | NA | CAWRWGTNEKLFF
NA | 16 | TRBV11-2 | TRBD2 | CASSFLGEGTGETQYF
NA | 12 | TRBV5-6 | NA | CAGSTLSYEQYF
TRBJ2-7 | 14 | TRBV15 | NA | CATSRDRTSYEQYF
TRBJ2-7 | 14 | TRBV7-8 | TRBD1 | CASSLRQGVYEQYF
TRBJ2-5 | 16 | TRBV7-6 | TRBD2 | CASRSLAGAGQETQYF
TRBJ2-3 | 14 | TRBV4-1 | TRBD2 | CTSRPGLPGDTQYF
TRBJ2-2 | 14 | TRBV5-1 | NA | CASSLALATGELFF
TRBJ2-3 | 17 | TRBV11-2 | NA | CASSLTRGMGWADTQYF